This TCR beta chain was recorded in a study of OX40 agonist ivuxolimab in advanced cancers. The study in broad terms: Ivuxolimab was a fully human IgG2 agonistic monoclonal antibody targeting the costimulatory receptor OX40 (CD134). Peripheral TCRbeta sequencing was intended to test whether TCR sequence diversity was altered and clonal T-cell expansion was caused by ivuxolimab. Three dose-escalation patients achieved partial responses, one with hepatocellular carcinoma and two with cutaneous melanoma. Patients were allowed to have had prior anti-PD-1, anti-PD-L1 or anti-CTLA-4 therapy, and approximately 40% of the dose-escalation patients had been treated with checkpoint inhibitors. Of the approximately 50 dose-escalation patients, hepatocellular carcinoma was present in about 20, melanoma in around 15, renal cell carcinoma in 9 and head and neck cancer in 9. Intravenous ivuxolimab was administered to patients every 2 weeks at six dose levels: 0.01, 0.1, 0.3, 1.5, 3 and 10 mg/kg. The paper covers the monotherapy dose-escalation part of the phase I ivuxolimab trial, which included N of about 50 patients. In the dose-escalation cohort, over 65% of patients were male, and the mean age was about 55 years, with a range of about 23 to 85. Study-level results and caveats: Low levels of normalized T-cell clonal expansion were also seen in some patients who did not respond. After ivuxolimab, CD8+ T cells had more expanded clones than CD4+ T cells on average. Partial responders in the 0.1-3.0 mg/kg groups had among the lowest normalized peripheral clonal expansion, especially among CD8+ T cells. At doses of 0.1 to 3.0 mg/kg, clonal expansion of both CD4+ and CD8+ blood T cells was observed from baseline to week 6. Antigen specificity was not determined for the clonally expanded peripheral T cells.

Genomic DNA was extracted from sorted cells for sequencing of the TCRbeta CDR3 region. The immunoSEQ Assay was used for sequencing of TCRbeta CDR3 regions. TCRdb carries this immuneACCESS record with in-frame sequences only. Its versions omit some clonotypes, under half of them owing to an unresolved V gene in the studies checked, with the rest unexplained. The sample table shows under 150,000 clones, and about nine tenths are seen once. Of the sample, around 0.99% is held by the ten largest clones. According to the germline V gene, CDR1 reads SGHTA and CDR2 reads FQGTGA. Spanning cysteine to phenylalanine, the CDR3 consists of 15 amino acids. Only the CDR3 portion is preserved as DNA: 45 bases, with reading frame beginning at the first base. V is cut by 4 bases and J by 4 bases, and the space between the germline ends is 16 bases. Of note for this clone: Its target antigen remains unknown. Within one base of it there is no much larger clone, and no base qualities were kept.

Patients with a history of autoimmune disease or receiving systemic immunosuppression were excluded from the trial. In every dose cohort, peripheral blood was drawn for TCR sequencing at baseline, cycle 4 day 1, and cycle 7 day 1. Samples were obtained from an open-label, multicenter, first-in-human phase I dose-escalation trial of ivuxolimab. The trial enrolled adults with locally advanced or metastatic head and neck squamous cell, hepatocellular, melanoma or renal cell carcinoma. Before TCR sequencing, CD4+ T cells and CD8+ T cells from peripheral blood were sorted into separate populations. Sequencing used CD4+ or CD8+ T cells sorted from blood, obtained in a trial of the OX40 agonist ivuxolimab. This receptor was identified in an adult with an advanced solid tumor such as melanoma, head and neck, liver or kidney cancer. Recombination connected TRBV7-3 to TRBJ2-5, with the D gene possibly TRBD1 or TRBD2, each one fitting 5 bases. The bases read TGTGCCAGCAGCTCCGGGACGCCCGCTGGAGAGACCCAGTACTTC. Its coded protein is CASSSGTPAGETQYF. Outside the CDR3, residues come from the reference TRBV7-3 and TRBJ2-5 proteins, so the full variable domain is: GAGVSQTPSNKVTEKGKYVELRCDPISGHTALYWYRQSLGQGPEFLIYFQGTGAADDSGLPNDRFFAVRPEGSVSTLKIQRTERGDSAVYLCASSSGTPAGETQYFGPGTRLLVL.